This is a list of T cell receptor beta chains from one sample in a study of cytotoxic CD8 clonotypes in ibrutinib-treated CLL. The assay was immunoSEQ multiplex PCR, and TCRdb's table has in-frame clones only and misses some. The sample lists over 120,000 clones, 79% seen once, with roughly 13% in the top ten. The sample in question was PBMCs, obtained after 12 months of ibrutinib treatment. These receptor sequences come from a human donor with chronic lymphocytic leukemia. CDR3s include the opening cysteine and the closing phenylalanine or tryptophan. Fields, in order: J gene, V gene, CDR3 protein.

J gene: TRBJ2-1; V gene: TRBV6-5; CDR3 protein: CASRISGRLHEQFF
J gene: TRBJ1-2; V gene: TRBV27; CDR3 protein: CASSIRSPNYGYTF
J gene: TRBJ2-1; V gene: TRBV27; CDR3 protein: CASSQPFSGTTYNEQFF
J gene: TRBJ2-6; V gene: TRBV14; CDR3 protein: CASSRGLAGYGANVLTF
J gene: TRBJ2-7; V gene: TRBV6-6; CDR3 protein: CASSYYLSEGSYEQYF
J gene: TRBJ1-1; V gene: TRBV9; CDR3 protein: CASSVVLGHTEAFF
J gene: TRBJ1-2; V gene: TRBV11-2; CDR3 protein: CASSSNRDYGYTF
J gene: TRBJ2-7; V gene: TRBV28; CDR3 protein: CASTGSLRSYEQYF
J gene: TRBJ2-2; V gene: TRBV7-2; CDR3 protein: CASSLAGRTGELFF
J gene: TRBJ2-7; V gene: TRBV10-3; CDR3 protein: CAISEQGAIASYEQYF
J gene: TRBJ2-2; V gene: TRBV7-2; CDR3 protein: CASSLRRLAGVSGELFF
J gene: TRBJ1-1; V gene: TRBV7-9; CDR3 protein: CASSGQLNTEAFF
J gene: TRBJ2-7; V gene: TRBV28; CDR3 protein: CASSWPGQGSYEQYF
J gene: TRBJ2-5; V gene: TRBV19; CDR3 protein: CASSLAIEETQYF
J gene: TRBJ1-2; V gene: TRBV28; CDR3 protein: CASSWTHNYGYTF
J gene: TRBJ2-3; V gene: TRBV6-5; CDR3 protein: CASSYSGGRTDTQYF
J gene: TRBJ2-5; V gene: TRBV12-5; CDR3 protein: CASGKKGQYQETQYF
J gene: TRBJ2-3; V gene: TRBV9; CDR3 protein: CASSVPSGVVDTQYF
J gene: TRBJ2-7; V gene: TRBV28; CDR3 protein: CASSTTPVGPPFYEQYF
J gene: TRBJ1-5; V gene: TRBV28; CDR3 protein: CASSLNKAAQHF
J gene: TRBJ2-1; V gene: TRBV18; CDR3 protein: CASSPGLPDRGVLNEQFF
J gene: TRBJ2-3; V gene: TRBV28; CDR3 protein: CASSYITDTQYF
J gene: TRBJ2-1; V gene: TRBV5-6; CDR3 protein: CASSLGLVVRNNEQFF
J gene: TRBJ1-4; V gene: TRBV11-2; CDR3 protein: CASSLGYRVNEKLFF
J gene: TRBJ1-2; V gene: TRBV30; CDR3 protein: CAWSTGTPYGYTF
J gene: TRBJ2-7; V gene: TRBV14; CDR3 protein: CASSFGVHSSYEQYF
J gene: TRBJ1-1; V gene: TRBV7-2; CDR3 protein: CASSSRGGPNTEAFF
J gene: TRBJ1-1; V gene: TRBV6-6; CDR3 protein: CASTSGAGANTEAFF
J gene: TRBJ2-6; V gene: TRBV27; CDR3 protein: CASSPSAGKVYSGANVLTF
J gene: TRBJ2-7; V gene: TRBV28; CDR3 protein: CASSLPSGRTYEQYF
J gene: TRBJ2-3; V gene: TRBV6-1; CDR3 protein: CASSAGISSTDTQYF
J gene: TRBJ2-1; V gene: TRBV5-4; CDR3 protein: CASTPGEGAGVIYNEQFF
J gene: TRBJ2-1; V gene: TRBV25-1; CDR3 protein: CASKPTPYNEQFF
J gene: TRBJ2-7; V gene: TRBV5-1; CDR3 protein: CASSLGSNEQYF
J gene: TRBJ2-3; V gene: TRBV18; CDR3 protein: CASSPPEVPITDTQYF
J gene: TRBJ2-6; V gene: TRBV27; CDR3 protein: CASSKQGPQFRANVLTF
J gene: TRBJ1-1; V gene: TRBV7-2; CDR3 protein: CASSLGAGLFTEAFF
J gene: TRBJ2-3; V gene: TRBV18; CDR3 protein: CASSTQGGTDTQYF
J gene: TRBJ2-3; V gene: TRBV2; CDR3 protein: CASSLTDTQYF